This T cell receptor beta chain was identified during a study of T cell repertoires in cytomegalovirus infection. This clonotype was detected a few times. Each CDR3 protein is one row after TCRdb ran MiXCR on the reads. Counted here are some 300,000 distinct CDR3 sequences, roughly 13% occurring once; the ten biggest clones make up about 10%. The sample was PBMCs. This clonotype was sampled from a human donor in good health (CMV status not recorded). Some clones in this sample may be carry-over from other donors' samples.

The CDR3 bases are TGTGCCAGCAGTTCCCCCGTGGCAGGGAAAGAGACCCAGTACTTC. The encoded protein is CASSSPVAGKETQYF. This chain joins TRBV27 and TRBJ2-5, with D maybe TRBD1 (5 bases). This CDR3 is 15 amino acids long. Trimming removed 4 bases at V and 3 bases at J, with 15 bases between. Looked up from germline, CDR1 is MNHEY and CDR2 is SMNVEV (reference sequence).